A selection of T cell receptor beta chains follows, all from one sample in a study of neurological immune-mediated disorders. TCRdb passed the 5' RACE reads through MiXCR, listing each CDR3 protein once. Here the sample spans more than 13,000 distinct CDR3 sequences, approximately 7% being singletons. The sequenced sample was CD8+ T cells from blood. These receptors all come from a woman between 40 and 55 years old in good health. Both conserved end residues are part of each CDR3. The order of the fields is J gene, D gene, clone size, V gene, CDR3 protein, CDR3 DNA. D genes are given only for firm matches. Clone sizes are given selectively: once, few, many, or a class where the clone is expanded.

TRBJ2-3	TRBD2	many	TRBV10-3	CASRGAGGSTDTQYF	TGTGCCTCACGGGGGGCGGGAGGAAGCACAGATACGCAGTATTTT
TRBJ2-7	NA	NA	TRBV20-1	CSARKWEQVYEQYF	TGCAGTGCTAGAAAGTGGGAGCAGGTCTACGAGCAGTACTTC
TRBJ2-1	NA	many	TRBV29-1	CSVEDLGGVGSSYNEQFF	TGCAGCGTTGAAGATCTGGGCGGGGTGGGTAGCTCCTACAATGAGCAGTTCTTC
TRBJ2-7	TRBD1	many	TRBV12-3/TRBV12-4	CASRTGVEEQYF	TGTGCCAGCAGAACAGGGGTGGAAGAGCAGTACTTC
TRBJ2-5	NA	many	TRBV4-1	CASSQGNQETQYF	TGCGCCAGCAGCCAAGGAAACCAAGAGACCCAGTACTTC
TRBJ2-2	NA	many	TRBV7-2	CASSQTGGNTGELFF	TGTGCCAGCAGCCAGACCGGGGGTAACACCGGGGAGCTGTTTTTT
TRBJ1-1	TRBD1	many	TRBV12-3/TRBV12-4	CASSAKDRGVDTEAFF	TGTGCCAGCAGTGCCAAGGACAGGGGAGTAGACACTGAAGCTTTCTTT
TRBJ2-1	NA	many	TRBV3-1	CASSQGAGSYTNEQFF	TGTGCCAGCAGCCAAGGGGCGGGGTCTTATACGAATGAGCAGTTCTTC
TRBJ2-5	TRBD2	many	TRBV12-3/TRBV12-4	CASSLGLAGKETQYF	TGTGCCAGCAGTCTAGGACTAGCGGGGAAAGAGACCCAGTACTTC
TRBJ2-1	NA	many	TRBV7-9	CASTSDYNEQFF	TGTGCCAGCACTAGCGACTACAATGAGCAGTTCTTC
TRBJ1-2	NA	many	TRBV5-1	CASSPPGNGYTF	TGCGCCAGCAGCCCCCCAGGGAATGGCTACACCTTC
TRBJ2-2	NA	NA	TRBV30	CARQVETGELFF	TGTGCCAGACAGGTAGAAACCGGGGAGCTGTTTTTT
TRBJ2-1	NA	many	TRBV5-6	CASSLLENEQFF	TGTGCCAGCAGCTTGCTGGAAAATGAGCAGTTCTTC
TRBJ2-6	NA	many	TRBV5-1	CASSFPSVGANVLTF	TGCGCCAGCAGCTTCCCGAGTGTAGGGGCCAACGTCCTGACTTTC
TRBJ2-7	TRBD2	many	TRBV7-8	CASSQETSGSYEQYF	TGTGCCAGCAGCCAGGAGACTAGCGGGTCCTACGAGCAGTACTTC
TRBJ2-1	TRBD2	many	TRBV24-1	CATSSGGAQGEQFF	TGTGCCACCAGTAGCGGGGGGGCCCAGGGTGAGCAGTTCTTC
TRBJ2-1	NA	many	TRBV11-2	CASTLGVEQFF	TGTGCCAGCACCCTTGGGGTGGAGCAGTTCTTC
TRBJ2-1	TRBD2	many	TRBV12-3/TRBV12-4	CASSDLAGDNEQFF	TGTGCCAGCAGTGATTTGGCGGGAGACAATGAGCAGTTCTTC
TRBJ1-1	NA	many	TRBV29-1	CSVARDLDPGFDEAFF	TGCAGCGTTGCCCGCGATTTGGATCCAGGGTTTGATGAAGCTTTCTTT
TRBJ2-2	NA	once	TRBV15	CVTSQTRGGTGELFF	TGTGTCACCAGTCAGACAAGGGGCGGAACCGGGGAGCTGTTTTTT
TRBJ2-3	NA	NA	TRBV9	CASSFYICSAWEGGGSDTQYF	NA
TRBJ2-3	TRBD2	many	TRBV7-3	CASSSTGGILDTQYF	TGTGCCAGCAGCTCGACGGGGGGGATCCTTGATACGCAGTATTTT
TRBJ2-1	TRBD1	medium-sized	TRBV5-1	CASSTLTGGVSYNEQFF	TGCGCCAGCAGCACGCTTACAGGGGGAGTTTCCTACAATGAGCAGTTCTTC
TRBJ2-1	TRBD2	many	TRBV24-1	CATSDPSGTSGTIYNEQFF	TGTGCCACCAGTGACCCCTCCGGGACTAGCGGGACTATCTACAATGAGCAGTTCTTC
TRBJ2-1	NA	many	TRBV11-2	CASSTWGGEFDEQFF	TGTGCCAGCAGCACGTGGGGGGGCGAGTTCGATGAGCAGTTCTTC
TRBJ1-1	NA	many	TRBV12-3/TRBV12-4	CASSLGGLDAFF	TGTGCCAGCAGTTTAGGGGGGCTGGATGCTTTCTTT
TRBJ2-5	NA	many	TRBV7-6	CASRMGGRETQYF	TGTGCCAGCAGGATGGGGGGAAGGGAGACCCAGTACTTC
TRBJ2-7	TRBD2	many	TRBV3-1	CASSPPPGDYWEQYF	TGTGCCAGCAGCCCCCCCCCCGGGGACTACTGGGAGCAGTACTTC
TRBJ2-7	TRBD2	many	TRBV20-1	CSVIAGGESYEQYF	TGCAGTGTTATAGCGGGAGGGGAAAGCTACGAGCAGTACTTC
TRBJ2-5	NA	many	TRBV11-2	CASSLFPAQETQYF	TGTGCCAGCAGCTTATTTCCAGCACAAGAGACCCAGTACTTC
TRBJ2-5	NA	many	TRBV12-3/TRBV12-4	CASSPRPPLEETQYF	TGTGCCAGCAGTCCGAGGCCCCCGTTGGAAGAGACCCAGTACTTC
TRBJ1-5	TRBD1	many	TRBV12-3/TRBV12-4	CASSPRTGAGQPQHF	TGTGCCAGCAGTCCCAGGACAGGTGCCGGTCAGCCCCAGCATTTT
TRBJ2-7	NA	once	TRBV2	CASSARGSERYEQYF	TGTGCCAGCAGTGCTAGAGGGTCAGAGCGCTACGAGCAGTACTTC
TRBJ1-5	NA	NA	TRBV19	CASSIVVQSNQPQHF	TGTGCCAGTAGTATAGTGGTTCAGTCCAATCAGCCCCAGCATTTT
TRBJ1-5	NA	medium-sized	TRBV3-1	CASSQLGGSNQPQHF	TGTGCCAGCAGCCAGCTAGGGGGTAGCAATCAGCCCCAGCATTTT
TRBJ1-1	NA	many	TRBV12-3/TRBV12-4	CASSLGVTEAFF	TGTGCCAGCAGTTTAGGGGTCACTGAAGCTTTCTTT
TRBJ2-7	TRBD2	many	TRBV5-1	CASSLGGLAYEQYF	TGCGCCAGCAGCTTGGGAGGACTAGCCTACGAGCAGTACTTC
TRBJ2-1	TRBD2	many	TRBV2	CASKQLAGGRWFF	TGTGCCAGCAAACAACTAGCGGGAGGCCGGTGGTTCTTC
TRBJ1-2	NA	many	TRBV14	CASSQGLGAYGYTF	TGTGCCAGCAGCCAAGGATTGGGTGCCTATGGCTACACCTTC
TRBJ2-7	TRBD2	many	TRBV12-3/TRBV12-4	CASSFSLADYEQYF	TGTGCCAGCAGTTTCAGCCTAGCGGACTACGAGCAGTACTTC
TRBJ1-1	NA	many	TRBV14	CASSQVEGFTEAFF	TGTGCCAGCAGCCAGGTAGAGGGGTTCACTGAAGCTTTCTTT
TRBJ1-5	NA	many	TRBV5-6	CASSLITGGQPQHF	TGTGCCAGCAGCTTGATTACAGGCGGGCAGCCCCAGCATTTT
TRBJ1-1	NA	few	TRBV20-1	CSARVGLTNTEAFF	TGCAGTGCTAGAGTAGGCCTTACCAACACTGAAGCTTTCTTT
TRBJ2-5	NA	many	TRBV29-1	CSVRGPPQETQYF	TGCAGCGTTCGAGGGCCTCCCCAAGAGACCCAGTACTTC
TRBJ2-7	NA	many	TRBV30	CASEDDSRYEQYF	TGTGCCTCGGAGGACGACAGTCGCTACGAGCAGTACTTC
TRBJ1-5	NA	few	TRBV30	CAWSAGTNSNQPQHF	TGTGCCTGGAGTGCCGGGACAAATAGCAATCAGCCCCAGCATTTT
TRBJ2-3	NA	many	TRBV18	CASSGLGVIVPDTQYF	TGTGCCAGCTCCGGCCTTGGTGTAATCGTTCCAGATACGCAGTATTTT
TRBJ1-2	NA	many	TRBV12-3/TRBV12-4	CASSLTGFWGYTF	TGTGCCAGCAGTCTCACAGGCTTCTGGGGCTACACCTTC
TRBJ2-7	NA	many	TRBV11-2	CASSLGDGNSYEQYF	TGTGCCAGCAGCTTAGGGGACGGGAACTCCTACGAGCAGTACTTC
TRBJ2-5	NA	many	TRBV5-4	CASSPLDRSETQYF	TGTGCCAGCAGCCCTCTCGACAGGTCTGAGACCCAGTACTTC
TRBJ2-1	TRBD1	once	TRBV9	CASSAVDRGYNEQFF	TGTGCCAGCAGCGCAGTAGACAGGGGCTACAATGAGCAGTTCTTC
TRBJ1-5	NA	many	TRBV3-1	CASSQAFGGVQPQHF	TGTGCCAGCAGCCAAGCTTTTGGGGGAGTTCAGCCCCAGCATTTT
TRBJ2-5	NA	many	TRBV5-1	CASSFSQAETQYF	TGCGCCAGCAGCTTCAGTCAGGCGGAGACCCAGTACTTC
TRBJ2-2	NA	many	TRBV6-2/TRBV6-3	CASSIIPGELFF	TGTGCCAGCAGCATAATTCCCGGGGAGCTGTTTTTT
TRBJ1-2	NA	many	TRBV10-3	CAKSPDNYGYTF	TGTGCGAAATCCCCCGATAACTATGGCTACACCTTC
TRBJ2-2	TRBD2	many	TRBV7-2	CASSSRAGEGTGELFF	TGTGCCAGCAGCTCAAGAGCGGGGGAGGGGACCGGGGAGCTGTTTTTT